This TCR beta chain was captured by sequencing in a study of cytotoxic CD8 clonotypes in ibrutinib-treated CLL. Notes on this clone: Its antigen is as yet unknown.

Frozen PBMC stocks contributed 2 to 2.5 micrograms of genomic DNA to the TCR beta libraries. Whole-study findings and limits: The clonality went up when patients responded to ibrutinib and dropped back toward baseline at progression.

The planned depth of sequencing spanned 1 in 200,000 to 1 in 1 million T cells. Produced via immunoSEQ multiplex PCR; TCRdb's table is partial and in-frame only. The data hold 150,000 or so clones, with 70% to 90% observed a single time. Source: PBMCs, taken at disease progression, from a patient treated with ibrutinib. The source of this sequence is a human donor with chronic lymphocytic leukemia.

The CDR3 reads CATQKDPSNTEAFF. The CDR3 region has the DNA TGTGCCACTCAAAAAGACCCATCGAACACTGAAGCTTTCTTT. This chain connects TRBV6-5 to TRBJ1-1; D ambiguous. The CDR3 length is 14 residues. Germline V gene sequence: CDR1 MNHEY, CDR2 SVGAGI. V lost 10 bases and J 1 base, leaving 16 bases between the germline ends.